The 24 T cell receptor beta chains below come from one sample, sequenced in a study of CD8 T cells in Susac syndrome. Random hexamers primed reverse transcription of about 0.45 to 1 ug RNA. MiXCR was run by TCRdb on the immunoSEQ multiplex PCR reads, yielding one entry per CDR3 protein. The profile covers roughly 190,000 distinct CDR3 sequences, with roughly 90% appearing a single time and 0.085% to 0.1% taken by the ten largest. The sample taken for sequencing was CD4+ T cells from PBMCs. The source of these receptors is a human donor with Susac syndrome.

In this sample, this clonotype turned up once. The chain employs TRBV5-1 and TRBJ2-5; TRBD2 matches 7 bases. V lost 5 bases and J lost 3; bases outside the gene matches: 10. In germline, CDR1 is SGHRS, CDR2 YFSETQ. The CDR3 totals 15 residues. The CDR3 DNA follows: TGCGCCAGCAGGCCGGCGATCGGGACTAAAGAGACCCAGTACTTC. This gives the protein CASRPAIGTKETQYF.

The chain has TRBV5-1 and TRBJ2-5, with 8 bases identical to TRBD1. Trimming cost V 3 bases and J 2 bases; bases outside gene matches: 3. This CDR3 is 14 amino acids long. CDR1 and CDR2 (germline): SGHRS, YFSETQ. The CDR3 bases are TGCGCCAGCAGCTCGGGACAGGTACAAGAGACCCAGTACTTC. This translates into CASSSGQVQETQYF.

The chain carries TRBV20-1 and TRBJ2-5, with 9 bases that match TRBD1. Trimming cost V 6 bases and J 6 bases; bases outside gene matches: 11. This CDR3 is 14 amino acids long. The germline CDR1 and CDR2 sequences are DFQATT and SNEGSKA (reference sequence). The CDR3 DNA follows: TGCAGTGCAAGACAGGGGGTGAGCCTGAAGACCCAGTACTTC. Protein product: CSARQGVSLKTQYF.

This chain links TRBV7-8 with TRBJ2-7; D uncertain. The CDR3 totals 14 residues. Germline CDR1 reads SGHVS; CDR2 reads FQNEAQ. Trimming shortened V by 1 base and J by 2 bases, and 9 bases separated the two germline ends. The CDR3 spells CASSLGRFTYEQYF. CDR3 DNA: TGTGCCAGCAGCTTAGGCCGGTTCACCTACGAGCAGTACTTC.

V is TRBV20-1 and J is TRBJ1-1, with 7 positions matching TRBD1. From germline, CDR1 is DFQATT and CDR2 SNEGSKA (reference sequence). This CDR3 has 13 residues. The J segment lost 5 bases and the V segment lost 7 bases, leaving 10 bases of the junction unmatched. The CDR3 region has the DNA TGCAGTGTGGCAGGACAGGTGATTACTGAAGCTTTCTTT. Protein: CSVAGQVITEAFF.

This clonotype showed up just once. This rearrangement joins TRBV20-1 to TRBJ2-7; TRBD2 aligns across 10 bases. Trimming removed 0 bases from V and 5 bases from J; junction bases left unmatched: 7. Germline loops: CDR1 DFQATT, CDR2 SNEGSKA (reference sequence). There are 15 residues in the CDR3. CDR3 DNA sequence: TGCAGTGCTAGAGAGGCTAGCGGGAGTTTCAACGAGCAGTACTTC. It encodes CSAREASGSFNEQYF.

The V call is TRBV10-3, the J call TRBJ1-1; D is uncertain. This CDR3 is built from 14 residues. Deletions cut 4 bases from V and 0 bases from J, with 9 bases between. Looked up from germline, CDR1 is ENHRY and CDR2 is SYGVKD. DNA for the CDR3: TGTGCCATCAGTGGAAGCAGCATGAACACTGAAGCTTTCTTT. It encodes CAISGSSMNTEAFF.

V usage is TRBV5-1 and J usage is TRBJ2-3, with TRBD1 matching 8 bases. Germline loops: CDR1 SGHRS, CDR2 YFSETQ. Trimming cost V 4 bases and J 1 base; bases outside gene matches: 8. CDR3 length: 16 amino acids. CDR3 protein: CASSRPDRGGTDTQYF. The CDR3 nucleotides are TGCGCCAGCAGCCGCCCTGACAGGGGTGGCACAGATACGCAGTATTTT.

The V call is TRBV6-5, the J call TRBJ2-3; TRBD1 aligns across 11 bases. The J segment lost 8 bases and the V segment lost 4 bases, leaving 8 bases of the junction unmatched. Germline lookup yields CDR1 MNHEY and CDR2 SVGAGI. The CDR3 sequence is 15 residues long. CDR3 DNA sequence: TGTGCCAGCAGTTTTTCGGGACAGGGGGTCTCTACGCAGTATTTT. It codes for CASSFSGQGVSTQYF.

The chain couples TRBV19 to TRBJ1-1; maybe TRBD1 (6 bases). CDR1 and CDR2 from the germline V gene are LNHDA and SQIVND (reference sequence). V was cut by 4 bases and J by 3 bases, with 9 bases left in between. The CDR3 covers 13 residues. The chain's CDR3 is CASSTGAYTEAFF. CDR3 coding DNA: TGTGCCAGTAGTACAGGGGCTTACACTGAAGCTTTCTTT. Together with reference TRBV19 and TRBJ1-1, the CDR3 gives the full variable domain: DGGITQSPKYLFRKEGQNVTLSCEQNLNHDAMYWYRQDPGQGLRLIYYSQIVNDFQKGDIAEGYSVSREKKESFPLTVTSAQKNPTAFYLCASSTGAYTEAFFGQGTRLTVV.

The rearrangement joins TRBV24-1 to TRBJ1-2, with D possibly matching TRBD1 (5 bases). V dropped 1 base and J dropped 6 bases, with 8 bases sitting between them. The CDR3 spans 13 residues. CDR1 and CDR2 from the germline V gene are KGHDR and SFDVKD. The CDR3 DNA sequence: TGTGCCACCAGTGATTTTTCAGGGCATGGCTACACCTTC. Its protein is CATSDFSGHGYTF.

The rearrangement joins TRBV5-4 to TRBJ1-1; 7 positions agree with TRBD1. CDR1 and CDR2 (germline): SGHNT, YYREEE (reference sequence). The CDR3 has 13 residues. The ends lost 4 bases at V and 10 bases at J; junction bases unmatched: 10. As DNA, the CDR3 is TGTGCCAGCAGCCTAAAAACAGGGGTGGGAGCTTTCTTT. This codes for CASSLKTGVGAFF.

The CDR3 DNA reads as TGTGCCACCAGCAGAGATCCAGGGGAAGCTAACTATGGCTACACCTTC. Protein product: CATSRDPGEANYGYTF. This chain connects TRBV15 to TRBJ1-2; D possibly corresponds to TRBD1 (6 bases). The V end lost 0 bases, the J end lost 0 bases, and 11 bases lay between the germline ends. The CDR3 has 16 amino acids. Germline assignment: CDR1 LNHNV and CDR2 YYDKDF (reference sequence).

The rearrangement links TRBV28 to TRBJ2-3, with 10 bases matching TRBD1. The germline CDR1 and CDR2 sequences are MDHEN and SYDVKM. V shed 4 bases, J shed 4 bases, and the junction held 2 bases outside the gene matches. This CDR3 spans 14 amino acids. For the CDR3, the DNA is TGTGCCAGCAGTTGGACAGGGGGGGCAGATACGCAGTATTTT. This sequence encodes CASSWTGGADTQYF.

The chain links TRBV18 to TRBJ2-1; TRBD2 matches 8 bases. V was clipped by 2 bases and J by 4 bases; unmatched bases: 4. In germline, CDR1 is KGHSH, CDR2 LQKENI. The CDR3 is made up of 15 amino acids. The CDR3: CASSPGGGTYNEQFF. For the CDR3, the DNA is TGTGCCAGCTCACCAGGCGGGGGGACATACAATGAGCAGTTCTTC.

The chain has TRBV25-1 and TRBJ2-1; D might be TRBD1 (5 bases). V was pared by 4 bases and J by 4 bases, with 11 bases between. The CDR3 runs to 14 residues. Germline-derived CDR1 and CDR2 are MGHDK and SYGVNS. For the CDR3, the DNA is TGTGCCAGCAGTGGGAGCAGGGAATACAATGAGCAGTTCTTC. This gives the protein CASSGSREYNEQFF.

The J gene is TRBJ2-1, the V gene TRBV4-2; TRBD1 is a possible D gene (7 bases). Deletions cut 1 base from V and 2 bases from J, with 21 bases between. Per germline, CDR1 LGHNA and CDR2 YNFKEQ. The CDR3 spans 19 residues. The DNA of the CDR3 is TGTGCCAGCAGCCAAGGACAGGGCCTGCTAGCGAGCCCCTACAATGAGCAGTTCTTC. Translating gives CASSQGQGLLASPYNEQFF.

The chain joins TRBV20-1 to TRBJ2-7; 9 nucleotides agree with TRBD2. J lost 5 bases, V lost 3 bases, and 8 bases had no gene match. From germline, CDR1 is DFQATT and CDR2 SNEGSKA (reference sequence). The CDR3 totals 14 residues. For the CDR3, the DNA is TGCAGTGCTAGGTGGGCGGGAGGGCCAGACGAGCAGTACTTC. Encoded protein: CSARWAGGPDEQYF.

This clonotype has a single count. V and J are TRBV20-1 and TRBJ1-2, with D possibly matching TRBD1 (5 bases). In germline, CDR1 is DFQATT, CDR2 SNEGSKA (reference sequence). V shed 0 bases and J shed 0 bases, with 20 bases lying between them. The CDR3 is 18 residues long. CDR3 sequence (DNA): TGCAGTGCTAGAGATCCAATGGGGGGGGGAGCATCTAACTATGGCTACACCTTC. This sequence encodes CSARDPMGGGASNYGYTF.

The CDR3 spells CASSQDTGGVNEQFF. CDR3 nucleotide sequence: TGTGCCAGCAGCCAAGATACGGGAGGAGTCAATGAGCAGTTCTTC. The chain uses TRBV3-1 and TRBJ2-1, with TRBD2 matching over 7 bases. The CDR3 is 15 residues long. V gave up 0 bases and J gave up 6 bases; unmatched junction bases: 5. From germline, CDR1 is LGHDT and CDR2 YNNKEL (reference sequence).

V is TRBV29-1 and J is TRBJ1-1; 9 bases are a match to TRBD1. V was clipped by 7 bases and J by 0 bases; unmatched bases: 3. Germline values: CDR1 SQVTM, CDR2 ANQGSEA. The CDR3 covers 13 residues. The CDR3 DNA follows: TGCAGCGCTGGGACAGGGTTGAACACTGAAGCTTTCTTT. Translation: CSAGTGLNTEAFF.

The chain uses TRBV5-6 and TRBJ2-4, with D unclear. The germline V and J ends were trimmed by 1 base and 7 bases, with 3 bases remaining between them. Germline loops: CDR1 SGHDT, CDR2 YYEEEE. The CDR3 extends over 11 amino acids. The CDR3 DNA reads as TGTGCCAGCAGCTTGAGGAACATTCAGTACTTC. It is translated as CASSLRNIQYF.

This chain joins TRBV20-1 and TRBJ2-7; D is undetermined. This CDR3 contains 17 residues. Germline CDR1 is DFQATT and CDR2 is SNEGSKA (reference sequence). The V and J ends lost 0 bases and 0 bases respectively, with 18 bases between them. CDR3 protein: CSAREPPASIDSYEQYF. CDR3 nucleotide sequence: TGCAGTGCTAGAGAGCCCCCTGCTAGTATCGACTCCTACGAGCAGTACTTC.

The V gene is TRBV11-1, the J gene TRBJ2-2, with D possibly being TRBD1 (5 bases). From germline, CDR1 is SGHAT and CDR2 FQDESV (reference sequence). V was clipped by 3 bases and J by 2 bases, with 13 bases between them. This CDR3 has 16 residues. The CDR3 loop is CASSLLVQGNTGELFF. CDR3 DNA: TGTGCCAGCAGCTTGCTGGTGCAGGGCAACACCGGGGAGCTGTTTTTT.